This entry describes one T cell receptor beta chain. Its antigen is currently unknown. The data originate from a study of monozygotic twins with inflammatory bowel disease. General study findings and limits: IBD-affected twins scored below their healthy co-twins in TCRbeta diversity (inverse Simpson).

Per the germline V gene, CDR1 is MNHEY and CDR2 is SVGEGT. The CDR3 spans 20 residues. Each UMI harboured a 6-nucleotide sample barcode and was appended via template switching. TCRdb reprocessed the 5' RACE reads and stores each CDR3 protein as one record, lacking DNA. This sample lists under 150,000 distinct CDR3 sequences; its ten largest clones have 2% to 3%. Phlebotomy per donor yielded a single 2.5 ml blood sample. RNA in its total form was extracted from whole blood, and T cells were not sorted. V gene TRBV6-2 or TRBV6-3 combines with J gene TRBJ2-5; TCRdb returns TRBD1, unconfirmable since there is no DNA. The sequence derives from a human donor with ulcerative colitis or Crohn's disease, or a healthy co-twin of an affected twin (not recorded which). The sample taken for sequencing was blood. CDR3 loop: CASSYFEGTVSRQAQETQYF.